This paragraph reports one TCR beta chain. Its antigen remains unidentified. Treatment here: approximately 9-day PBMC culture with coronavirus spike peptide pools or control peptides (ViraFEST assay). The CDR3 totals 16 residues. Germline trimming cut 5 bases from V and 1 base from J; bases unmatched to any gene: 13. CDR1 DFQATT and CDR2 SNEGSKA come from the germline V gene (reference sequence). This entry comes from a study of vaccination and CD4 T cells after COVID-19. Study-wide context: Of the convalescent patients, who were SARS-CoV-2 positive by nasal swab PCR, about 10 had mild and one severe disease. Stimulation of cells relied on overlapping spike peptides derived from SARS-CoV-2, HCoV-NL63, HCoV-OC43 and HCoV-229E.

Cultured CD4+ T cell DNA underwent sequencing with the Oncomine TCR Beta short-read assay. Cultures of CD4+ T cells served as the source for extracting genomic DNA. Via MiXCR, TCRdb re-called the PCR reads, giving one row per CDR3 protein. The sample has some 10,000 distinct CDR3 sequences, just over 70% seen once; the top ten hold 9.5% to 15%. This TCR was sampled from a human donor who had recovered from COVID-19. The sample comprised CD4+ T cells from blood, cultured in vitro. The gene calls are TRBV20-1 and TRBJ1-2, with 7 bases that match TRBD1. In DNA, the CDR3 is TGCAGTGCTCAGCATCCACAGGGGACCCATAACTATGGCTACACCTTC. It encodes CSAQHPQGTHNYGYTF.